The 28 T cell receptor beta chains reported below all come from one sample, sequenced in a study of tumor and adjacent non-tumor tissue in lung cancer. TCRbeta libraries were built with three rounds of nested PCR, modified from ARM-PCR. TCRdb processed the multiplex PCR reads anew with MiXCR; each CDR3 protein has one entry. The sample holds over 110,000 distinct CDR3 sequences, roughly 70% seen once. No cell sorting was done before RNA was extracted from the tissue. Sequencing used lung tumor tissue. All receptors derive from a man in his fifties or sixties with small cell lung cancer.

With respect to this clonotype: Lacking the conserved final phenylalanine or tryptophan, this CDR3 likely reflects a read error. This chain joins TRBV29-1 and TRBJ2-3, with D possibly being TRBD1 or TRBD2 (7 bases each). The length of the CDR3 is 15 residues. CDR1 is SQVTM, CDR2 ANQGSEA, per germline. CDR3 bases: TGCAGCGTGGGTTTCGGGACAGCGGGAACAGATGCGCAGTATTAT. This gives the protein CSVGFGTAGTDAQYY.

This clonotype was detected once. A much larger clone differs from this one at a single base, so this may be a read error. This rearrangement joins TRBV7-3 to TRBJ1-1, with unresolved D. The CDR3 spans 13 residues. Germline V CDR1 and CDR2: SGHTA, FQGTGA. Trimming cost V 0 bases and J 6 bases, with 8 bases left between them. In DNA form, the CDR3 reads TGTGCCAGCAGCTTAACTTGCACAGCTGAAGCTTTCTTT. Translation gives CASSLTCTAEAFF.

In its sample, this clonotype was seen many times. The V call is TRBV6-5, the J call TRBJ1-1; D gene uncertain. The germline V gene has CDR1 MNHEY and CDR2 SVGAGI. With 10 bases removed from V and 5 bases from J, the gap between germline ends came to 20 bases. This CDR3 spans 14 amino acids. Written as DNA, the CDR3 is TGTGCCACGATAAGGGCGGGTAGTGGAACTGAAGCTTTCTTT. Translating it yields CATIRAGSGTEAFF.

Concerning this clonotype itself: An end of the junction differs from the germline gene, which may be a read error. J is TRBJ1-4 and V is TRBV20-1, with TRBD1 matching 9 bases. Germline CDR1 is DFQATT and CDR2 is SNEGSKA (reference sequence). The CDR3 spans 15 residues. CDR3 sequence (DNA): TGCCGTGCTAGAGGGGGGACAGGGACAGATGAAAAACTGTTTTTT. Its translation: CRARGGTGTDEKLFF.

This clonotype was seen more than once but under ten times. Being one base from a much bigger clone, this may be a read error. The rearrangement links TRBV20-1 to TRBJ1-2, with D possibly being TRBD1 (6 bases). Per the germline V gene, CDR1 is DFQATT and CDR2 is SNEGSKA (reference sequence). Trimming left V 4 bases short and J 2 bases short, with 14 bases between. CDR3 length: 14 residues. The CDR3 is CSANPEGGNYGYTF. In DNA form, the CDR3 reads TGCAGTGCTAACCCTGAGGGGGGGAACTATGGCTACACCTTC.

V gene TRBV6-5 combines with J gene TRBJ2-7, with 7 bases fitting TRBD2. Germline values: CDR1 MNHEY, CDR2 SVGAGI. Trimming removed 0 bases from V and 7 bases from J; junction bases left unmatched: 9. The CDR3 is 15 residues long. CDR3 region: CASSYSGAGAEEQYV. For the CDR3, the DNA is TGTGCCAGCAGTTACTCGGGTGCGGGAGCGGAAGAGCAGTACGTC.

CDR3 in DNA: TGTGCCAGCAGCTCCAACTACGAGCAGTACTTC. Amino acids: CASSSNYEQYF. This rearrangement joins TRBV6-2 or TRBV6-3 to TRBJ2-7, with D unclear. Germline CDR1 is MNHEY and CDR2 is SVGEGT. This CDR3 has 11 residues. The ends were cut back, 6 bases at V and 3 bases at J, with 6 bases in the middle.

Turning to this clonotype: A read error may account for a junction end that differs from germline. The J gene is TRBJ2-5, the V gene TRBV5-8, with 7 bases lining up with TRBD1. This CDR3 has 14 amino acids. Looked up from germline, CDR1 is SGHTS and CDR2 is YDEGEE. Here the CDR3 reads CASSFDRAKEIQYF. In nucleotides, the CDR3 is TGTGCCAGCAGTTTTGACAGGGCCAAAGAGATCCAGTACTTC.

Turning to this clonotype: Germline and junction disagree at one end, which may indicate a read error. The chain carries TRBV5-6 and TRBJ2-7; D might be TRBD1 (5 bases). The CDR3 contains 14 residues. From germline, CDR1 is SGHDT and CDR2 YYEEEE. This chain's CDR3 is CVSSLKGPSYEQYF. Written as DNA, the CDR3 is TGTGTCAGCAGCTTGAAGGGGCCTTCCTACGAGCAGTACTTC.

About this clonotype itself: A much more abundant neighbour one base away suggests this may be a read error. The CDR3 nucleotides read TGTGCCAGCAGTCGGGGGGGGCAGGAAGATTTCTTT. As protein: CASSRGGQEDFF. V gene TRBV7-8 combines with J gene TRBJ1-1; maybe TRBD1 (6 bases). Germline V gene lookup returns CDR1 SGHVS and CDR2 FQNEAQ. The CDR3 sequence is 12 residues long.

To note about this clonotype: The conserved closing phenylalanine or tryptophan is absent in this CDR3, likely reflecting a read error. The CDR3 DNA is TGCAGAGCTAGCCCTGAGGGGGGGAATTGTGGCTACACCATC. Translated: CRASPEGGNCGYTI. The chain combines TRBV20-1 with TRBJ1-2; D might be TRBD1 (6 bases). This CDR3 is 14 amino acids long. Germline V gene sequence: CDR1 DFQATT, CDR2 SNEGSKA (reference sequence).

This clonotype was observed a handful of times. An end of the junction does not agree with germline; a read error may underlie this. The CDR3 protein is CVSSYSFVSRAEKLFF. CDR3 DNA: TGTGTCAGCAGTTACTCTTTCGTCAGTCGGGCTGAAAAACTGTTTTTT. The chain is built from TRBV6-5 and TRBJ1-4; D remains unclear. The CDR3 totals 16 residues. CDR1 is MNHEY and CDR2 is SVGAGI in the germline V gene.

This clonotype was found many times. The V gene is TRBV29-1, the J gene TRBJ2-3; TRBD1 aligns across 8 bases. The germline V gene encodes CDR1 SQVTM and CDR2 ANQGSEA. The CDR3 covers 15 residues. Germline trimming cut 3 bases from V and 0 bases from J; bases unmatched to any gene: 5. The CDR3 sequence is CSVEAYRGSTDTQYF. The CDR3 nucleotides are TGCAGCGTTGAGGCGTACAGGGGGAGCACAGATACGCAGTATTTT.

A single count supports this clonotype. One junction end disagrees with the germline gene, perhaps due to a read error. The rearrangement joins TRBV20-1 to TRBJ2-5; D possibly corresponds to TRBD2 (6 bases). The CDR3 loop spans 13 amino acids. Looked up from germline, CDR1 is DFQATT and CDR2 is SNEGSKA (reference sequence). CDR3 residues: CSASTSSGETRYF. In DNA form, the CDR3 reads TGCAGTGCTAGTACTAGCAGTGGGGAGACCCGGTACTTC.

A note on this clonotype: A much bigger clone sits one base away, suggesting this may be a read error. DNA for the CDR3: TGCAGTGCTAGACCCGTGAATCACATGGGCGGGAAAAATGAGCAGTTCTTC. It encodes CSARPVNHMGGKNEQFF. The rearrangement links TRBV20-1 to TRBJ2-1, with D perhaps matching TRBD2 (6 bases). Germline loops: CDR1 DFQATT, CDR2 SNEGSKA (reference sequence). This CDR3 has 17 amino acids. The ends were cut back, 2 bases at V and 7 bases at J, with 24 bases in the middle.

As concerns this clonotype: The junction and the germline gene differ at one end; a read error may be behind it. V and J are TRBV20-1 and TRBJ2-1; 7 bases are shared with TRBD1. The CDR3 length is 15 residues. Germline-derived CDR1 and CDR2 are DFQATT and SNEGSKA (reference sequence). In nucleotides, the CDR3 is TGCAGTGCAATCAAGGGACAGAGCTCCTACAATGAGCAGCTCTTC. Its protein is CSAIKGQSSYNEQLF.

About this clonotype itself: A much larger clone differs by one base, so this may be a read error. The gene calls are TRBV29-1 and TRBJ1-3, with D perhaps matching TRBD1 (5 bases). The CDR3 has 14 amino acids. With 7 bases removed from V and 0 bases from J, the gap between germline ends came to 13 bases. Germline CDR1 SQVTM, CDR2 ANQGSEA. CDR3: CSASSGSSGNTIYF. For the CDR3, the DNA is TGCAGCGCTTCCTCAGGGAGCTCTGGAAACACCATATATTTT. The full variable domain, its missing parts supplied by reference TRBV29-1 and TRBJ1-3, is SAVISQKPSRDICQRGTSLTIQCQVDSQVTMMFWYRQQPGQSLTLIATANQGSEATYESGFVIDKFPISRPNLTFSTLTVSNMSPEDSSIYLCSASSGSSGNTIYFGEGSWLTVV.

The CDR3 protein is CATWEWLYEQYF. CDR3 DNA sequence: TGTGCCACCTGGGAGTGGCTCTACGAGCAGTACTTC. V gene TRBV6-1 combines with J gene TRBJ2-7; D possibly corresponds to TRBD2 (5 bases). In germline, CDR1 is MNHNS, CDR2 SASEGT. This CDR3 spans 12 amino acids. V lost 10 bases, J lost 3 bases, and 13 bases lay in between.

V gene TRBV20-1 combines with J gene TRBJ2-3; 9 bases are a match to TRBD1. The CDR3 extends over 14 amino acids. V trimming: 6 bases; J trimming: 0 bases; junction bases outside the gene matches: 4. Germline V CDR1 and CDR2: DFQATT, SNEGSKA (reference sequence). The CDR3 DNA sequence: TGCAGTGCGGGGACAGGGTTTAGCACAGATACGCAGTATTTT. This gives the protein CSAGTGFSTDTQYF.

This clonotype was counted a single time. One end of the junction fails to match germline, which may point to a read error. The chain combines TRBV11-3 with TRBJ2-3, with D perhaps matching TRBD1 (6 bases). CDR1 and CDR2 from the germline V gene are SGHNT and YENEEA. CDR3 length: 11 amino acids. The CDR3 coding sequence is TGTGCCAGCAGGCGGACAGAAACGCAGTACTTT. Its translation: CASRRTETQYF.

The CDR3 here is CASRARQATCEQYF. CDR3 nucleotides: TGTGCCAGCCGTGCCCGACAGGCTACCTGCGAGCAGTACTTC. The rearrangement joins TRBV6-1 to TRBJ2-7; D is possibly TRBD1 (6 bases). V lost 8 bases and J lost 6, with 20 bases in between. Per the germline V gene, CDR1 is MNHNS and CDR2 is SASEGT. This CDR3 is built from 14 residues.

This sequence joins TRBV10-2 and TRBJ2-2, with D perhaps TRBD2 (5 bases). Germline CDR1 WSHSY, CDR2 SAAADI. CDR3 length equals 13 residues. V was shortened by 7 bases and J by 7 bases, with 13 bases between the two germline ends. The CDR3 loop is CASNGERDGELFF. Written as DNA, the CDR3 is TGCGCCAGCAATGGAGAGAGGGACGGGGAGCTGTTTTTT.

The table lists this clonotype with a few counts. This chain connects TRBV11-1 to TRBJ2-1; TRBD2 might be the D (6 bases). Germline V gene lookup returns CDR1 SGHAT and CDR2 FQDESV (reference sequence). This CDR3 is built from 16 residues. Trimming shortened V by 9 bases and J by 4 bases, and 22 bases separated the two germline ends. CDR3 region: CASNSGGRGIYNEQFF. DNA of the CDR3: TGTGCCAGTAACTCCGGGGGTCGGGGTATTTACAATGAGCAGTTCTTC.

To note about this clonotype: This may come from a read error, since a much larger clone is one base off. CDR3 loop: CASSPGLGHQPQHF. The CDR3, as DNA: TGTGCCAGCAGTCCCGGCTTGGGCCATCAGCCCCAGCATTTT. This sequence joins TRBV6-5 and TRBJ1-5; the D is unclear. The V and J ends lost 5 bases and 5 bases respectively, with 13 bases between them. The CDR3 loop spans 14 amino acids. Germline V lookup: CDR1 MNHEY, CDR2 SVGAGI.

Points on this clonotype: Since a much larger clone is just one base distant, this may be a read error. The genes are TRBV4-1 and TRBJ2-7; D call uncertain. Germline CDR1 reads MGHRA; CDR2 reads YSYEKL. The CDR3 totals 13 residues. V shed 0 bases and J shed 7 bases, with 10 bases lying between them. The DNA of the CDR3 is TGCGCCAGCAGCCAAGATCCTACTATGGAGCAGTACTTC. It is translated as CASSQDPTMEQYF.

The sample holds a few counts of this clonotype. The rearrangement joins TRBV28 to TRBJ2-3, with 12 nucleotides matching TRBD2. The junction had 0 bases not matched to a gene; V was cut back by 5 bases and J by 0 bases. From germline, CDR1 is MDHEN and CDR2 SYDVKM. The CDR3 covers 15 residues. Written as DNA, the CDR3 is TGTGCCAGCAGTGGGACTAGCGGGAGCACAGATACGCAGTATTTT. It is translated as CASSGTSGSTDTQYF.

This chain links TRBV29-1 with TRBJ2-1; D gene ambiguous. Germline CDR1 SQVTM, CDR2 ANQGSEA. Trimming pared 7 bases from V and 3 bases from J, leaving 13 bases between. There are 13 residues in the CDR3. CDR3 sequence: CSDLRPFYNEQFF. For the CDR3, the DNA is TGCAGCGACCTTCGACCCTTCTACAATGAGCAGTTCTTC.

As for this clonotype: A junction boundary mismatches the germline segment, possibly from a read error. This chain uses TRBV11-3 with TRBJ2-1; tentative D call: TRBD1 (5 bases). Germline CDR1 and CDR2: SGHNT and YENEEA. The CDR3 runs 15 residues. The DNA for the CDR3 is TGTACCAGCAGCTTAGAAGTCAGGGACTACAATGAGCAGTTCTTC. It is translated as CTSSLEVRDYNEQFF.